The 20 T cell receptor beta chains presented below share a single source sample, sequenced in a study of monozygotic twins with inflammatory bowel disease. TCRdb reprocessed the 5' RACE reads, keeping one entry per CDR3 protein, no DNA. This sample's table reports 440,000 or so distinct CDR3 sequences. The sample consisted of blood. These receptors all come from a human donor with ulcerative colitis or Crohn's disease, or a healthy co-twin of an affected twin (not recorded which).

The chain recombines TRBV19 with TRBJ2-1; checking the TCRdb D call of TRBD1 is not possible without DNA. CDR3 length: 17 residues. Per the germline V gene, CDR1 is LNHDA and CDR2 is SQIVND (reference sequence). The CDR3 loop is CASSIGSGQGTYNEQFF.

The rearrangement joins TRBV18 to TRBJ2-2; TCRdb indicates TRBD1, and absent DNA this call remains unverified. This CDR3 spans 18 amino acids. Germline loops: CDR1 KGHSH, CDR2 LQKENI. The CDR3 sequence is CASSPMAPGQGNTGELFF.

This CDR3 is CASKEGFGNTEAFF. V gene TRBV6-1 combines with J gene TRBJ1-1. Germline V gene sequence: CDR1 MNHNS, CDR2 SASEGT. CDR3 size: 14 residues.

V usage is TRBV2 and J usage is TRBJ2-6; the D call of TRBD1 rests on TCRdb alone, since no DNA is present to check it. Germline V gives CDR1 SNHLY, CDR2 FYNNEI. This CDR3 is 18 amino acids long. CDR3 region: CASSERGGPNSGANVLTF.

This chain joins TRBV7-9 and TRBJ1-1; the TRBD1 assignment by TCRdb is unverifiable without DNA. Germline V lookup: CDR1 SEHNR, CDR2 FQNEAQ (reference sequence). The CDR3 is made up of 15 amino acids. The CDR3: CASSASDRAYTEAFF.

The V and J genes are TRBV20-1 and TRBJ2-7; TCRdb designates TRBD1, a call that cannot be tested without DNA. This CDR3 region has 15 residues. Germline V gene data show CDR1 as DFQATT and CDR2 as SNEGSKA (reference sequence). CDR3 in amino acids: CSATGTGGQQSWQYF.

V is TRBV12-3 or TRBV12-4 and J is TRBJ2-1; the TCRdb call, TRBD2, lacks DNA for checking. The CDR3 sequence is 15 residues long. The CDR3 here is CASSSRLAVYNEQFF.

J is TRBJ1-5 and V is TRBV18. Germline V gene lookup returns CDR1 KGHSH and CDR2 LQKENI. This CDR3 spans 16 amino acids. This CDR3 reads CASSPAGWGSNQPQHF. The variable domain in full, with the rest retrieved from reference TRBV18 and TRBJ1-5, is NAGVMQNPRHLVRRRGQEARLRCSPMKGHSHVYWYRQLPEEGLKFMVYLQKENIIDESGMPKERFSAEFPKEGPSILRIQQVVRGDSAAYFCASSPAGWGSNQPQHFGDGTRLSIL.

The chain links TRBV20-1 to TRBJ2-2; the D call from TCRdb, TRBD1, cannot be confirmed without DNA. The CDR3 runs to 15 residues. In germline, CDR1 is DFQATT, CDR2 SNEGSKA (reference sequence). The CDR3 sequence is CSASRGARGTGELFF.

The rearrangement links TRBV6-1 to TRBJ1-5; absent DNA, TCRdb's TRBD1 call cannot be checked. Germline loops: CDR1 MNHNS, CDR2 SASEGT. There are 15 residues in the CDR3. The CDR3 is CASSPRGESNQPQHF.

CDR3 sequence reads: CSAALSGRPSYNEQFF. V is TRBV20-1 and J is TRBJ2-1; the D gene TCRdb calls, TRBD2, cannot be checked with no DNA. The CDR3 runs to 16 residues. Per germline, CDR1 DFQATT and CDR2 SNEGSKA (reference sequence).

V usage is TRBV20-1 and J usage is TRBJ2-4; the D call from TCRdb, TRBD1, cannot be confirmed without DNA. Germline CDR1 is DFQATT and CDR2 is SNEGSKA (reference sequence). CDR3 length: 17 residues. CDR3 amino acids: CSAHRRAGRLAKNIQYF.

V usage is TRBV27 and J usage is TRBJ1-1. The CDR3 is 13 amino acids. Looked up from germline, CDR1 is MNHEY and CDR2 is SMNVEV (reference sequence). The CDR3 sequence is CASSLIRSSEAFF.

V usage is TRBV4-1 and J usage is TRBJ2-3; there is no DNA to check the TCRdb D call of TRBD2. This CDR3 has 16 residues. CDR1 is MGHRA and CDR2 is YSYEKL in the germline V gene. The CDR3 sequence is CASSQPTSGSGDTQYF.

The chain employs TRBV5-5 and TRBJ2-1; TCRdb lists TRBD2, though no DNA is available to test this call. CDR3 length: 11 amino acids. The germline V gene has CDR1 SGHKS and CDR2 YYEKEE (reference sequence). CDR3 sequence reads: CASSLREALFF.

This chain uses TRBV6-2 or TRBV6-3 with TRBJ2-3; TCRdb's D gene call, TRBD2, goes unchecked for lack of DNA. CDR1 MNHEY and CDR2 SVGEGT come from the germline V gene. CDR3 length: 20 amino acids. CDR3 residues: CASSYTAGFAGGPSTDTQYF.

V gene TRBV7-9 combines with J gene TRBJ2-1; TCRdb gives TRBD2 as the D gene, but with no DNA this cannot be confirmed. The germline V gene encodes CDR1 SEHNR and CDR2 FQNEAQ (reference sequence). The CDR3 is 15 residues long. CDR3 sequence: CASSSGLAGAPEQFF.

The J gene is TRBJ2-3, the V gene TRBV9; as DNA is missing, the TRBD1 call by TCRdb cannot be tested. The CDR3 runs 13 residues. Germline CDR1 reads SGDLS; CDR2 reads YYNGEE. CDR3 region: CASSPGAWGTQYF.

This chain connects TRBV5-1 to TRBJ2-5. The CDR3 has 18 residues. Germline CDR1 is SGHRS and CDR2 is YFSETQ. This chain's CDR3 is CASSLPTVRSMVEETQYF. Complete variable domain (other parts from reference TRBV5-1 and TRBJ2-5): KAGVTQTPRYLIKTRGQQVTLSCSPISGHRSVSWYQQTPGQGLQFLFEYFSETQRNKGNFPGRFSGRQFSNSRSEMNVSTLELGDSALYLCASSLPTVRSMVEETQYFGPGTRLLVL.

The chain links TRBV6-1 to TRBJ2-6; TCRdb outputs TRBD2, but without DNA this stays unchecked. The germline V gene encodes CDR1 MNHNS and CDR2 SASEGT. The CDR3 extends over 17 amino acids. The CDR3 loop reads CASSAVGGPSGANVLTF.